A single sample gave rise to the 18 T cell receptor beta chains below, sequenced in a study of blood T cells in healthy people across ages. The use of a sample-barcoded 5' primer and a J-beta primer mix characterized a second PCR of roughly 6 to 11 cycles. One entry per CDR3 protein, called by TCRdb with MiXCR from the 5' RACE reads. The sample has about 1.4 million distinct CDR3 sequences; roughly 59% are singletons. The sample consisted of blood. The origin of the receptors is a man younger than 30 in good health.

This clonotype came up a few times. This chain uses TRBV29-1 with TRBJ2-5; no firm D call. The germline V and J ends were trimmed by 6 bases and 3 bases, with 14 bases remaining between them. Germline assignment: CDR1 SQVTM and CDR2 ANQGSEA. The CDR3 length is 13 residues. CDR3 sequence: CSVTWPLEETQYF. Written as DNA, the CDR3 is TGCAGCGTAACTTGGCCGCTTGAAGAGACCCAGTACTTC.

The V and J genes are TRBV28 and TRBJ1-2; 7 nucleotides line up with TRBD1. This CDR3 spans 16 amino acids. Germline V gene sequence: CDR1 MDHEN, CDR2 SYDVKM. Trimming removed 5 bases from V and 2 bases from J; junction bases left unmatched: 11. The CDR3 loop reads CASSTPIPGQNYGYTF. CDR3 sequence (DNA): TGTGCCAGCAGTACACCCATACCGGGACAGAACTATGGCTACACCTTC.

The rearrangement uses TRBV27 and TRBJ1-5, with TRBD1 as a possible D gene (6 bases). V dropped 6 bases and J dropped 4 bases, with 16 bases sitting between them. The CDR3 has 15 amino acids. Germline assignment: CDR1 MNHEY and CDR2 SMNVEV (reference sequence). CDR3 coding DNA: TGTGCCAGCAGGCATACAGGGTCGGGAAATCAGCCCCAGCATTTT. This translates into CASRHTGSGNQPQHF.

This rearrangement joins TRBV7-9 to TRBJ1-2; TRBD1 matches at 8 bases. CDR3 size: 17 residues. Germline V gene sequence: CDR1 SEHNR, CDR2 FQNEAQ (reference sequence). V was pared by 6 bases and J by 2 bases, with 14 bases of the junction left unmatched. In DNA form, the CDR3 reads TGTGCCAGCAGTTACGGGTTTAGGACAGGGTCAAACTATGGCTACACCTTC. Amino acid sequence: CASSYGFRTGSNYGYTF.

The chain employs TRBV4-2 and TRBJ2-5; perhaps TRBD2 as D (7 bases). This CDR3 is 16 amino acids long. The V and J ends lost 0 bases and 11 bases respectively, with 22 bases between them. Germline V gives CDR1 LGHNA, CDR2 YNFKEQ. DNA of the CDR3: TGTGCCAGCAGCCAAGAACCCGGGGGGCCTTACAATGAGCAGTACTTC. This sequence encodes CASSQEPGGPYNEQYF.

The rearrangement uses TRBV4-3 and TRBJ2-3, with D perhaps TRBD2 (6 bases). The CDR3 has 17 amino acids. V was trimmed by 1 base and J by 2 bases, leaving 16 bases between them. From germline, CDR1 is LGHNA and CDR2 YSLEER. The DNA for the CDR3 is TGCGCCAGCAGCCAAGTAGGGCCTAGCGTTCTCACAGATACGCAGTATTTT. This encodes CASSQVGPSVLTDTQYF.

The rearrangement uses TRBV20-1 and TRBJ1-6, with TRBD1 matching over 11 bases. This CDR3 region has 14 residues. The germline CDR1 and CDR2 sequences are DFQATT and SNEGSKA (reference sequence). V lost 6 bases, J lost 14 bases, and 12 bases stayed unmatched. CDR3 protein: CSAEPGQGGRTLHF. DNA for the CDR3: TGCAGTGCAGAACCGGGACAGGGGGGGAGAACCCTCCACTTT.

This clonotype appeared once. The rearrangement uses TRBV7-9 and TRBJ2-2; a possible D gene is TRBD2 (6 bases). CDR1 and CDR2 from the germline V gene are SEHNR and FQNEAQ (reference sequence). The V gene lost 4 bases and the J gene lost 0 bases, with 15 bases spanning the gap. The CDR3 has 17 amino acids. The CDR3 reads CASSSINLATNTGELFF. The DNA for the CDR3 is TGTGCCAGCAGCTCAATCAACCTAGCGACGAACACCGGGGAGCTGTTTTTT. Complete variable domain (other parts from reference TRBV7-9 and TRBJ2-2): DTGVSQNPRHKITKRGQNVTFRCDPISEHNRLYWYRQTLGQGPEFLTYFQNEAQLEKSRLLSDRFSAERPKGSFSTLEIQRTEQGDSAMYLCASSSINLATNTGELFFGEGSRLTVL.

The gene calls are TRBV4-1 and TRBJ2-1, with D unresolved. Germline V gene lookup returns CDR1 MGHRA and CDR2 YSYEKL. The V and J ends lost 6 bases and 7 bases respectively, with 16 bases between them. The CDR3 covers 14 residues. The CDR3, as DNA: TGCGCCAGCAGTCTCCCTTTGGCGAGGAATGAGCAGTTCTTC. This codes for CASSLPLARNEQFF.

The chain carries TRBV4-1 and TRBJ2-7, with TRBD2 matching over 14 bases. The CDR3 totals 16 residues. V shed 4 bases, J shed 4 bases, and the junction held 6 bases outside the gene matches. Germline V gives CDR1 MGHRA, CDR2 YSYEKL. Here the CDR3 reads CASSLGTSGSFYEQYF. The CDR3 DNA reads as TGCGCCAGCAGCCTCGGGACTAGCGGGAGTTTTTACGAGCAGTACTTC.

This sequence joins TRBV9 and TRBJ1-6; 9 nucleotides match TRBD1. This CDR3 spans 14 amino acids. Trimming took 5 bases from V and 7 from J; bases not matched to a gene: 4. Germline values: CDR1 SGDLS, CDR2 YYNGEE. The CDR3 loop is CASRRTGDNSPLHF. CDR3 coding DNA: TGTGCCAGCAGACGGACAGGGGACAATTCACCCCTCCACTTT.

This clonotype was observed a handful of times. V usage is TRBV12-3 or TRBV12-4 and J usage is TRBJ2-1; D is perhaps TRBD1 (6 bases). The ends were cut back, 4 bases at V and 0 bases at J, with 10 bases in the middle. This CDR3 spans 15 amino acids. The CDR3 sequence is CASSYRVISYNEQFF. CDR3 bases: TGTGCCAGCAGTTACAGGGTTATCTCCTACAATGAGCAGTTCTTC.

The chain is built from TRBV19 and TRBJ2-1; TRBD2 matches at 9 bases. V dropped 4 bases and J dropped 2; count of bases not matched to a gene: 9. Looked up from germline, CDR1 is LNHDA and CDR2 is SQIVND (reference sequence). The CDR3 covers 17 residues. The CDR3 here is CASSTYVASGAYNEQFF. CDR3 DNA sequence: TGTGCCAGTAGTACATATGTGGCTAGCGGGGCCTACAATGAGCAGTTCTTC.

The chain couples TRBV20-1 to TRBJ2-1; TRBD2 might be the D (6 bases). The length of the CDR3 is 14 residues. The ends were cut back, 6 bases at V and 3 bases at J, with 15 bases in the middle. Germline V lookup: CDR1 DFQATT, CDR2 SNEGSKA (reference sequence). The CDR3 reads CSARSRGNYNEQFF. The CDR3 DNA reads TGCAGTGCCAGGTCGCGGGGCAACTACAATGAGCAGTTCTTC.

The V gene is TRBV5-1, the J gene TRBJ1-1, with no clear D. The V and J ends lost 6 bases and 2 bases respectively, with 5 bases between them. The CDR3 runs 11 residues. From germline, CDR1 is SGHRS and CDR2 YFSETQ. The CDR3: CASIYNTEAFF. In DNA form, the CDR3 reads TGCGCCAGCATATATAACACTGAAGCTTTCTTT.

There are a few counts of this clonotype. The chain uses TRBV4-2 and TRBJ2-1, with D tentatively TRBD2 (6 bases). The CDR3 loop spans 15 amino acids. The V and J ends lost 7 bases and 2 bases respectively, with 15 bases between them. Germline loops: CDR1 LGHNA, CDR2 YNFKEQ. CDR3 in amino acids: CASTLRESAYNEQFF. CDR3 nucleotides: TGTGCCAGCACCCTACGGGAGTCCGCCTACAATGAGCAGTTCTTC.

The gene calls are TRBV7-2 and TRBJ1-2; D is unresolved. Germline CDR1 and CDR2: SGHTA and FQGNSA. Deletions cut 1 base from V and 6 bases from J, with 9 bases between. The CDR3 covers 13 residues. The CDR3 region is CASSLERQDGYTF. The DNA for the CDR3 is TGTGCCAGCAGCTTAGAGCGACAAGATGGCTACACCTTC.

The CDR3 region has the DNA TGTGCCAGCAGCTTAGAGCGGGGGCTCTCCTACGAGCAGTACTTC. Its protein is CASSLERGLSYEQYF. The chain employs TRBV11-2 and TRBJ2-7; D is possibly TRBD2 (7 bases). V gave up 0 bases and J gave up 0 bases, with 9 bases separating them. This CDR3 region has 15 residues. CDR1 SGHAT and CDR2 FQNNGV come from the germline V gene. The full variable domain, with the rest looked up from reference TRBV11-2 and TRBJ2-7, is EAGVAQSPRYKIIEKRQSVAFWCNPISGHATLYWYQQILGQGPKLLIQFQNNGVVDDSQLPKDRFSAERLKGVDSTLKIQPAKLEDSAVYLCASSLERGLSYEQYFGPGTRLTVT.